This T cell receptor beta chain was profiled in a study of cytomegalovirus exposure and HLA in healthy donors. Regarding the study as a whole: No immune exposure information besides CMV serostatus was available. HLA restriction was apparent for most CMV-associated TCR beta chains in a later analysis.

Remarks on this clone: Its target is not known.

This PCR relied on a set of 60 Vbeta primers and 13 Jbeta primers. Assay: immunoSEQ multiplex PCR; the TCRdb copy retains only in-frame clones and omits some. This sample has under 200,000 clones; approximately 80% occur once, and the top ten carry about 6.3%. The sequence was collected from a male donor in good health and CMV-seropositive. Sequenced sample: PBMCs.

The CDR3 coding sequence is TGTGCCAGCAGCTCGACAGGAAACACCGGGGAGCTGTTTTTT. It specifies CASSSTGNTGELFF. The V call is TRBV9, the J call TRBJ2-2; a possible D gene is TRBD1 (6 bases). This CDR3 has 14 residues. Germline CDR1 is SGDLS and CDR2 is YYNGEE. Between the trimmed V and J ends, which lost 4 bases and 2 bases, there was a span of 9 bases.